This TCR beta chain came from a study of T cell clones after liver transplantation. Turning to the study itself: Until 12-24 months post-transplant, subjects got standard immunosuppression and no induction.

Study-wide points: Low donor cell numbers restricted donor-reactive repertoire measurement in a couple of subjects.

As to this clone: The antigen is unknown.

J lost 2 bases, V lost 2 bases, and 4 bases had no gene match. Germline CDR1 is MDHEN and CDR2 is SYDVKM. The CDR3 is 18 residues long. TCRdb keeps only in-frame clones here, not all; method: immunoSEQ multiplex PCR. This sample has around 76,000 clones, with 75% to 85% found just once. The J gene is TRBJ2-2, the V gene TRBV28; TRBD2 matches 14 bases. The TCR comes from a human patient who received a liver transplant. Some of these T cells may belong to the graft donor. The source was CD4+ T cells from blood, collected 12 months after liver transplant. The CDR3 region has the DNA TGTGCCAGCAGTTTACCGACTAGCGGGAGGGCCAACACCGGGGAGCTGTTTTTT. This translates into CASSLPTSGRANTGELFF.